Below are 13 T cell receptor beta chains sequenced from a single sample in a study of T-cell memory formation after mild COVID-19. TCRdb fed the 5' RACE reads into MiXCR, producing one record per CDR3 protein. The data contain 200,000 or so distinct CDR3 sequences, around 8.8% of them singletons. Specimen: PBMCs or a T cell subset sorted from them (not recorded which). These receptors were collected from a man aged 18 to 29 who had mild COVID-19 (a few samples of this study predate the infection). Cell type and time point are not known.

This clonotype was counted between two and nine times. The V call is TRBV4-3, the J call TRBJ2-5, with D possibly matching TRBD1 (6 bases). CDR1 is LGHNA, CDR2 YSLEER, per germline. Trimming removed 1 base at V and 0 bases at J, with 12 bases between. The CDR3 runs to 16 residues. This CDR3 is CASSQARGSYQETQYF. The CDR3 DNA reads as TGCGCCAGCAGCCAAGCTAGGGGGAGTTACCAAGAGACCCAGTACTTC.

This clonotype was observed many times. The chain employs TRBV7-9 and TRBJ2-1; TRBD2 might be the D (5 bases). Trimming removed 3 bases at V and 1 base at J, with 10 bases between. Germline V CDR1 and CDR2: SEHNR, FQNEAQ (reference sequence). CDR3 length: 15 residues. CDR3 DNA: TGTGCCAGCAGCTTCCGGGGATCATCCTACAATGAGCAGTTCTTC. It translates to CASSFRGSSYNEQFF.

The rearrangement joins TRBV6-2 or TRBV6-3 to TRBJ2-2; no reliable D call. V lost 6 bases, J lost 2 bases, and 7 bases lay in between. This CDR3 spans 13 amino acids. CDR1 is MNHEY and CDR2 is SVGEGT in the germline V gene. DNA for the CDR3: TGTGCCAGCAGCAATACAAACACCGGGGAGCTGTTTTTT. This encodes CASSNTNTGELFF.

The chain recombines TRBV6-1 with TRBJ1-2; D is undetermined. This CDR3 has 15 residues. Germline V CDR1 and CDR2: MNHNS, SASEGT. The V end was cut by 4 bases, the J end by 1 base, with 13 bases between. The chain's CDR3 is CASSGGTVLNYGYTF. Written as DNA, the CDR3 is TGTGCCAGCAGTGGAGGAACAGTCCTTAACTATGGCTACACCTTC.

The rearrangement uses TRBV5-5 and TRBJ2-1; D tentatively reads TRBD1 or TRBD2 (5 bases each). Trimming took 4 bases from V and 16 from J, leaving 18 bases between them. The CDR3 length is 12 residues. Germline V gene lookup returns CDR1 SGHKS and CDR2 YYEKEE (reference sequence). The CDR3 reads CASSLQWGSSFF. CDR3 nucleotide sequence: TGTGCCAGCAGCCTGCAATGGGGGAGCAGTTTCTTC.

There are many counts of this clonotype. The rearrangement links TRBV20-1 to TRBJ2-7; possible D gene TRBD2, 7 bases. The germline V gene encodes CDR1 DFQATT and CDR2 SNEGSKA (reference sequence). V dropped 3 bases and J dropped 3 bases, with 15 bases sitting between them. The CDR3 has 14 amino acids. The chain's CDR3 is CSASFGGQFYEQYV. The CDR3 DNA is TGCAGTGCTAGTTTCGGGGGGCAGTTCTACGAGCAGTACGTC.

The chain employs TRBV6-5 and TRBJ1-6; no reliable D call. Germline V gene lookup returns CDR1 MNHEY and CDR2 SVGAGI. The ends were cut back, 5 bases at V and 8 bases at J, with 13 bases in the middle. CDR3 size: 14 residues. For the CDR3, the DNA is TGTGCCAGCAGTAGAGGGTCCATCTATTCACCCCTCCACTTT. As protein: CASSRGSIYSPLHF.

In this sample, this clonotype turned up many times. The rearrangement links TRBV5-8 to TRBJ1-2; TRBD1 matches 7 bases. The CDR3 length is 14 residues. CDR1 and CDR2 from the germline V gene are SGHTS and YDEGEE. Trimming cost V 4 bases and J 6 bases; bases outside gene matches: 9. The CDR3 region is CASSRRTGVHGYTF. The CDR3, as DNA: TGTGCCAGCAGCCGAAGGACAGGCGTTCATGGCTACACCTTC.

The chain couples TRBV5-1 to TRBJ1-2, with D possibly matching TRBD1 (5 bases). Germline V gene data show CDR1 as SGHRS and CDR2 as YFSETQ. With 0 bases removed from V and 9 bases from J, the gap between germline ends came to 15 bases. The CDR3 has 14 residues. The CDR3 nucleotides are TGCGCCAGCAGCTTGGAGGCAGGGCCTGGGAGCTACACCTTC. Protein: CASSLEAGPGSYTF.

This clonotype was seen more than once but under ten times. CDR3 region: CASSTSGDYGYTF. In DNA, the CDR3 is TGCGCCAGCAGCACGTCGGGCGACTATGGCTACACCTTC. The chain carries TRBV5-1 and TRBJ1-2; no definite D call. The germline gives CDR1 SGHRS, CDR2 YFSETQ. The V and J ends lost 4 bases and 3 bases respectively, with 10 bases between them. The CDR3 consists of 13 residues.

Written as DNA, the CDR3 is TGTGCCAGTAAAAAGACGGGCAGGGGTAGTCGGACTAATGAAAAACTGTTTTTT. This encodes CASKKTGRGSRTNEKLFF. V gene TRBV19 combines with J gene TRBJ1-4, with D possibly being TRBD1 (6 bases). This CDR3 region has 18 residues. From germline, CDR1 is LNHDA and CDR2 SQIVND (reference sequence). Trimming shortened V by 7 bases and J by 2 bases, and 23 bases separated the two germline ends.

This clonotype was seen more than once but under ten times. The CDR3 region is CASSQTSGGLSNEQFF. Here the CDR3 DNA reads TGCGCCAGCAGCCAGACTAGCGGGGGCCTGTCTAATGAGCAGTTCTTC. The rearrangement uses TRBV4-1 and TRBJ2-1; the match to TRBD2 covers 12 bases. The CDR3 is 16 residues long. V trimming: 3 bases; J trimming: 7 bases; junction bases outside the gene matches: 7. CDR1 is MGHRA, CDR2 YSYEKL, per germline.

The V and J genes are TRBV20-1 and TRBJ2-5, with a weak D call TRBD2 (6 bases). The length of the CDR3 is 13 residues. Germline V gene data show CDR1 as DFQATT and CDR2 as SNEGSKA (reference sequence). Trimming left V 6 bases short and J 5 bases short, with 16 bases between. The DNA for the CDR3 is TGCAGTGCCGCCGGAGGGGTCAGCGAGACCCAGTACTTC. The encoded protein is CSAAGGVSETQYF.